Sequencing of this T cell receptor (beta chain) was carried out in a study of CD39 and CD103 CD8 tumor-infiltrating T cells (dated by TCRdb to the late 2010s). Concerning the study at large: An HPV-positive HNSCC, an HPV-negative HNSCC, an ovarian cancer and a melanoma patient were represented in the repertoire comparisons shown. Deep sequencing of TCRbeta CDR3 was used to compare the repertoires of CD8 TIL subsets, defined by CD103 and CD39, with those of peripheral memory CD8 T cells. General conclusions and limits of the study: Clonotypes from DN TILs largely overlapped with peripheral memory CD8 repertoires, while clonotypes from DP TILs were only rarely found in blood or uninvolved lymph node. Compared with DN and SP CD8 TILs and with blood memory CD8 T cells, DP CD8 TILs appeared more oligoclonal, with the top 30 clonotypes covering about 56-86%.

CDR1 and CDR2, per the germline V gene, are SGHAT and FQNNGV. Inclusive of the bounding cysteine and phenylalanine, the CDR3 is 15 residues long. Solely the CDR3 DNA is kept, with 45 bases framed from the first base. V and J are truncated by 0 bases and 4 bases respectively, leaving an intervening sequence of 9 bases. Patients were not receiving therapy at sample collection, though earlier treatments ranged from chemotherapy, radiotherapy, surgery and immunotherapy to none. After thawing, cells were enriched for T lymphocytes using a negative-selection kit, and EpCAM beads were added for tumor-infiltrating lymphocytes. Memory CD8 T cells were sorted as CD8+CD4-CD45RA- cells irrespective of CCR7 expression. Before analysis, peripheral blood mononuclear cells were separated on a Ficoll-Paque PLUS gradient and then cryopreserved. Populations were sorted on a FACSAria II to over 97% purity, and the cell pellets were frozen for TCR sequencing without being cultured.

The sample holds one count of this clone. Its antigen remains undetermined. No much larger clone is present one base from it, and per-base qualities are unavailable. From roughly 10,000 to 100,000 sorted cells per subset, genomic DNA was extracted using the DNeasy Blood and Tissue Kit. The immunoSEQ service sequenced and mapped the TCRbeta V-J or V-D-J regions, with coverage above 8.5x for each sample. In the source study's methods: Analysis was limited to productive rearrangements exported from the immunoSEQ Analyzer platform, and clonality was evaluated on the 500 most abundant clones. Repertoire overlap between populations was quantified with the Morisita-Horn similarity index and the Jaccard index. In more than 5 cancer patients, Morisita-Horn similarity was measured between the TCR repertoires of CD8 T-cell subsets. In TCRdb, the immuneACCESS table is reduced to in-frame sequences with V and J assigned. These tables do not hold every clone; where another copy was compared, an unresolved V gene accounts for under half, and the others remain unexplained. D and trimming come from the DNA, and the V and J calls and clone size come from that table. The sample table lists some 16,000 clones, around nine tenths of them with a count of one. Of the sample, 3.5% to 5.5% is held by the ten largest clones.

The rearrangement joined TRBV11-2 to TRBJ1-4; matching of 5 bases hints at TRBD1 as the D gene. The sequenced sample was CD8+ T cells sorted from blood. Sample cell subset or site, as interpreted from the label and publication: total memory CD8 T cells (CD45RA-CCR7+/-) from blood or uninvolved lymph node. The source is a human donor with head and neck squamous cell carcinoma. The bases are TGTGCCAGCAGCTTAGAGGGGGGGGTTAATGAAAAACTGTTTTTT. Its translation reads: CASSLEGGVNEKLFF.